This T cell receptor beta chain was sequenced for a study of Ad26.COV2.S vaccination and SARS-CoV-2 variants. This CDR3 region has 14 residues. Germline lookup yields CDR1 SEHNR and CDR2 FQNEAQ (reference sequence). The V end lost 1 base, the J end lost 2 bases, and 7 bases lay between the germline ends. With regard to this clone: Its antigen remains unknown.

Findings of the study overall: While placebo recipients had lower spike-specific TCR breadth, vaccine recipients had more. Total responses of T cells may have been underestimated by the analyses of TCR breadth and depth. The authors reported substantial breadth in spike-specific CD8+ and CD4+ T cell responses after vaccination.

The table came from immunoSEQ multiplex PCR; TCRdb's copy has only in-frame clones and leaves some out. The repertoire holds around 100,000 clones, with approximately 86% as singletons. This sequence was found in a human donor who had recovered from COVID-19. The sequencing here drew on peripheral blood, taken after recovery from COVID-19. This rearrangement joins TRBV7-9 to TRBJ2-3; D not certain. The CDR3: CASSLDALTDTQYF. CDR3 DNA sequence: TGTGCCAGCAGCTTAGATGCACTCACAGATACGCAGTATTTT.